The clone carrying this TCR beta chain was counted between two and nine times. These data originate in a study of blood T cell repertoires in COVID-19. TCRdb keeps only in-frame clones here, not all; method: immunoSEQ multiplex PCR. The sample includes about 58,000 clones, around 79% seen only once; the top ten take roughly 5%. CDR1 is KGHDR and CDR2 is SFDVKD in the germline V gene. J was trimmed by 6 bases and V by 5 bases; bases with no gene match: 3. The CDR3 contains 13 residues. The rearrangement links TRBV24-1 to TRBJ2-7; 10 positions match TRBD1. The sample consisted of peripheral blood. The sequence was collected from a human donor in a cohort sampled during active COVID-19. In DNA, the CDR3 is TGTGCCACCAGTGGGGACAGGGGTTCCGAGCAGTACTTC. Protein product: CATSGDRGSEQYF.